The 14 T cell receptor beta chains below come from one sample, sequenced in a study of blood T cell repertoires in COVID-19. Sequencing was performed with immunoSEQ multiplex PCR; in TCRdb, only in-frame clones are kept and a portion is missing. The sample has about 58,000 clones, roughly nine tenths seen once; the top ten hold about 8%. Input material: peripheral blood. Source of these receptors: a woman between 65 and 79 years old with active COVID-19.

A few counts support this clone. The V gene is TRBV6-2 or TRBV6-3, the J gene TRBJ1-2, with 9 bases fitting TRBD1. The CDR3 runs to 15 residues. Germline CDR1 MNHEY, CDR2 SVGEGT. V trimming: 2 bases; J trimming: 3 bases; junction bases outside the gene matches: 4. The CDR3 is CASSYTTGGYYGYTF. DNA of the CDR3: TGTGCCAGCAGTTACACAACAGGGGGCTACTATGGCTACACCTTC.

The chain employs TRBV11-3 and TRBJ2-3, with 7 bases lining up with TRBD1. The junction had 5 bases not matched to a gene; V was cut back by 5 bases and J by 0 bases. Per germline, CDR1 SGHNT and CDR2 YENEEA. The CDR3 extends over 15 amino acids. Here the CDR3 reads CASSLRQGSTDTQYF. CDR3 sequence (DNA): TGTGCCAGCAGCCTACGACAGGGTAGCACAGATACGCAGTATTTT.

This clone was observed a single time. J is TRBJ1-1 and V is TRBV6-5; no clear D gene. Deletions cut 5 bases from V and 0 bases from J, with 10 bases between. The V gene's germline CDR1 is MNHEY and CDR2 SVGAGI. This CDR3 comprises 14 residues. CDR3 residues: CASSPSTVNTEAFF. CDR3 sequence (DNA): TGTGCCAGCAGTCCCAGCACAGTGAACACTGAAGCTTTCTTT.

This clone was detected only once. V and J are TRBV7-8 and TRBJ2-1; the match to TRBD2 covers 14 bases. Germline loops: CDR1 SGHVS, CDR2 FQNEAQ. V lost 1 base and J lost 4; bases outside the gene matches: 9. The CDR3 spans 19 residues. CDR3 sequence (DNA): TGTGCCAGCAGCTTAGTTAGACTAGCGGGAGGGAATGTGTACAATGAGCAGTTCTTC. It codes for CASSLVRLAGGNVYNEQFF.

This clone occurred once. The chain links TRBV2 to TRBJ2-7; 7 bases are shared with TRBD1. This CDR3 is built from 15 residues. The junction had 13 bases not matched to a gene; V was cut back by 6 bases and J by 5 bases. CDR1 is SNHLY and CDR2 is FYNNEI in the germline V gene. The CDR3 DNA sequence: TGTGCCAGCAGGATAGGGACAGTACCCCTTAACGAGCAGTACTTC. Amino acids: CASRIGTVPLNEQYF.

The chain combines TRBV5-6 with TRBJ1-2; 8 nucleotides agree with TRBD1. The length of the CDR3 is 14 residues. Germline trimming cut 2 bases from V and 2 bases from J; bases unmatched to any gene: 2. The V gene's germline CDR1 is SGHDT and CDR2 YYEEEE. CDR3: CASSFQGANYGYTF. Here the CDR3 DNA reads TGTGCCAGCAGCTTTCAGGGGGCGAACTATGGCTACACCTTC.

The rearrangement uses TRBV18 and TRBJ1-2; 8 bases align to TRBD1. Germline V lookup: CDR1 KGHSH, CDR2 LQKENI. The CDR3 is 14 residues long. J lost 6 bases, V lost 5 bases, and 8 bases had no gene match. This chain's CDR3 is CASSGDLDRDGYTF. CDR3 coding DNA: TGTGCCAGCTCAGGCGACTTGGACAGGGATGGCTACACCTTC.

The rearrangement joins TRBV30 to TRBJ2-1; D is possibly TRBD2 (5 bases). This CDR3 region has 13 residues. The germline V gene encodes CDR1 GTSNPN and CDR2 SVGIG (reference sequence). The V end was cut by 1 base, the J end by 4 bases, with 8 bases between. The chain's CDR3 is CAWSDAGYNEQFF. CDR3 nucleotide sequence: TGTGCCTGGAGTGATGCGGGTTACAATGAGCAGTTCTTC.

This clone was seen only a few times. The rearrangement uses TRBV28 and TRBJ2-3; 10 bases map to TRBD2. The CDR3 length is 17 residues. V shed 3 bases and J 6 bases; nucleotides not matched to a gene: 12. CDR1 and CDR2 (germline): MDHEN, SYDVKM. As DNA, the CDR3 is TGTGCCAGCAGTTTCCCCCCTTATCCGGGACTAGCGGATACGCAGTATTTT. As protein: CASSFPPYPGLADTQYF.

The chain combines TRBV11-2 with TRBJ2-7; a weak D match, TRBD1 (6 bases). V lost 5 bases to trimming and J lost 3 bases, with 14 bases between them. Germline V gene data show CDR1 as SGHAT and CDR2 as FQNNGV. CDR3 size: 14 residues. The CDR3 DNA is TGTGCCAGCAGCCCTGGGACACAGAGCTACGAGCAGTACTTC. It encodes CASSPGTQSYEQYF.

The table lists this clone with a count of one. This sequence joins TRBV28 and TRBJ2-1; the match to TRBD2 covers 10 bases. V was clipped by 6 bases and J by 5 bases; unmatched bases: 10. CDR3 length: 16 residues. CDR1 MDHEN and CDR2 SYDVKM come from the germline V gene. CDR3 DNA sequence: TGTGCCAGCAGCCTAGCGGGAGCGGTTTCCCACAATGAGCAGTTCTTC. It codes for CASSLAGAVSHNEQFF.

This clone was recorded only once. CDR3 DNA sequence: TGTGCCAGCAGGCCTAACAGGGGGCTCTATGGCTACACCTTC. This encodes CASRPNRGLYGYTF. The rearrangement joins TRBV7-2 to TRBJ1-2; 9 bases are shared with TRBD1. Trimming at V came to 6 bases and at J to 4 bases, leaving 6 bases not matched to a gene. The CDR3 loop spans 14 amino acids. Germline lookup yields CDR1 SGHTA and CDR2 FQGNSA.

The table lists this clone with a count of one. The chain uses TRBV19 and TRBJ1-4, with TRBD1 as a possible D gene (5 bases). Trimming left V 0 bases short and J 4 bases short, with 15 bases between. CDR1 is LNHDA and CDR2 is SQIVND in the germline V gene (reference sequence). The CDR3 is 17 residues long. The CDR3 sequence: CASSIDLHRGGNEKLFF. CDR3 DNA: TGTGCCAGTAGTATAGATCTACACCGCGGGGGTAATGAAAAACTGTTTTTT.

In nucleotides, the CDR3 is TGCAGCGTTGTCGGCGGGAGCCTTCGGACCGGGGAGCTGTTTTTT. Encoded protein: CSVVGGSLRTGELFF. This chain uses TRBV29-1 with TRBJ2-2, with 7 nucleotides matching TRBD2. J lost 5 bases, V lost 4 bases, and 10 bases had no gene match. This CDR3 region has 15 residues. Germline V gene lookup returns CDR1 SQVTM and CDR2 ANQGSEA.